This note documents a single T cell receptor (beta chain) sequence. Its antigen remains unidentified. This specimen comes from a study of T cell responses to AZD1222 COVID-19 vaccine. Overall study results and limits: Nearly half of spike-specific TCRs reportedly target variant regions that are unmutated in the B.1.351 and B.1.1.7 variants. The donors showed a predominance of white British ancestry and of females, with possible underestimation of clonal diversity.

Germline-derived CDR1 and CDR2 are SGHNT and YYREEE (reference sequence). The germline V and J ends were trimmed by 4 bases and 5 bases, with 15 bases remaining between them. The CDR3 has 15 amino acids. Only in-frame clones appear in the TCRdb table, and some are missing; sequencing was by immunoSEQ multiplex PCR. Of under 150,000 clones detected, about 89% appear once; the ten largest clones hold 11%. Specimen: peripheral blood, collected on day 0 of MenACWY control vaccination. The sequence was collected from an adult in good health. The chain joins TRBV5-4 to TRBJ1-4; a possible D gene is TRBD1 (6 bases). DNA for the CDR3: TGTGCCAGCAGCCCGGATGGGGGGCCAAATGAAAAACTGTTTTTT. It yields the protein CASSPDGGPNEKLFF.